The rows below give T cell receptor beta chains drawn from one sample of a study of cytomegalovirus exposure and HLA in healthy donors. Assay: immunoSEQ multiplex PCR; the TCRdb copy retains only in-frame clones and omits some. The table shows tens of thousands of clones, with approximately 82% occurring only once. Sequenced material: PBMCs. The receptor set was obtained from a man between 70 and 80 years old in good health and CMV-seropositive. Both conserved end residues are part of each CDR3. A D gene is named only where the DNA matches it firmly. Size values are once, few and many counts, or a class for expanded clones, and some rows have none.

v_call: TRBV2
j_call: TRBJ2-7
clone_size: NA
d_call: NA
cdr3_aa: CASRAGVTNEQYF
cdr3_nt: TGTGCCAGCAGAGCAGGGGTTACCAACGAGCAGTACTTC

v_call: TRBV11-2
j_call: TRBJ2-1
clone_size: few
d_call: NA
cdr3_aa: CASSSRGLSWDEQFF
cdr3_nt: TGTGCCAGCAGCTCGCGGGGACTCTCGTGGGATGAGCAGTTCTTC

v_call: TRBV30
j_call: TRBJ2-3
clone_size: NA
d_call: NA
cdr3_aa: CAWSGADTQYF
cdr3_nt: TGTGCCTGGAGTGGGGCGGATACGCAGTATTTT

v_call: TRBV5-1
j_call: TRBJ1-4
clone_size: NA
d_call: NA
cdr3_aa: CASSPGGGGREKLFF
cdr3_nt: TGCGCCAGCAGCCCGGGCGGGGGGGGACGTGAAAAACTGTTTTTT

v_call: TRBV6-5
j_call: TRBJ2-1
clone_size: NA
d_call: NA
cdr3_aa: CASSLDGSSYNEQFF
cdr3_nt: TGTGCCAGCAGTCTGGACGGGAGCTCCTACAATGAGCAGTTCTTC

v_call: TRBV12-5
j_call: TRBJ2-6
clone_size: NA
d_call: TRBD1
cdr3_aa: CASGIRTGAGANVLTF
cdr3_nt: TGTGCTAGTGGTATCCGAACAGGGGCTGGGGCCAACGTCCTGACTTTC

v_call: TRBV18
j_call: TRBJ2-3
clone_size: NA
d_call: NA
cdr3_aa: CASSPNTGNTDTQYF
cdr3_nt: TGTGCCAGCTCACCGAATACGGGGAACACAGATACGCAGTATTTT

v_call: TRBV4-2
j_call: TRBJ1-4
clone_size: NA
d_call: NA
cdr3_aa: CASSQDPDGATNEKLFF
cdr3_nt: TGTGCCAGCAGCCAAGATCCGGACGGGGCAACTAATGAAAAACTGTTTTTT

v_call: TRBV2
j_call: TRBJ2-1
clone_size: NA
d_call: TRBD2
cdr3_aa: CASGGEYEQFF
cdr3_nt: TGTGCCAGCGGGGGGGAGTATGAGCAGTTCTTC

v_call: TRBV28
j_call: TRBJ1-5
clone_size: NA
d_call: NA
cdr3_aa: CATNAGSLSNQPQHF
cdr3_nt: TGTGCCACCAATGCAGGTTCTCTTAGCAATCAGCCCCAGCATTTT

v_call: TRBV29-1
j_call: TRBJ2-6
clone_size: NA
d_call: TRBD1
cdr3_aa: CSARDSLFSGANVLTF
cdr3_nt: TGCAGCGCGAGGGACAGCCTTTTCTCTGGGGCCAACGTCCTGACTTTC

v_call: TRBV9
j_call: TRBJ1-2
clone_size: NA
d_call: TRBD1
cdr3_aa: CASSGSTGAGYGYTF
cdr3_nt: TGTGCCAGCAGCGGATCGACAGGGGCAGGCTATGGCTACACCTTC

v_call: TRBV11-2
j_call: TRBJ2-3
clone_size: NA
d_call: NA
cdr3_aa: CASSIPGTSETDTQYF
cdr3_nt: TGTGCCAGCAGCATCCCGGGTACTTCGGAAACAGATACGCAGTATTTT

v_call: TRBV6-5
j_call: TRBJ2-7
clone_size: NA
d_call: TRBD1
cdr3_aa: CASSSSTGAEQYF
cdr3_nt: TGTGCCAGCAGTTCGTCGACAGGGGCCGAGCAGTACTTC

v_call: TRBV6-5
j_call: TRBJ2-3
clone_size: NA
d_call: NA
cdr3_aa: CASSSERSTDTQYF
cdr3_nt: TGTGCCAGCAGTTCGGAGCGGTCCACAGATACGCAGTATTTT

v_call: TRBV29-1
j_call: TRBJ2-3
clone_size: NA
d_call: NA
cdr3_aa: CSVSPRSLFASTDTQYF
cdr3_nt: TGCAGCGTTAGTCCGAGGAGCCTTTTTGCTAGCACAGATACGCAGTATTTT

v_call: TRBV19
j_call: TRBJ2-7
clone_size: NA
d_call: TRBD1
cdr3_aa: CASSRTGAHEQYF
cdr3_nt: TGTGCCAGTAGTCGGACAGGGGCACACGAGCAGTACTTC

v_call: TRBV5-5
j_call: TRBJ2-5
clone_size: NA
d_call: NA
cdr3_aa: CASSLEPGVETQYF
cdr3_nt: TGTGCCAGCAGCTTGGAGCCGGGGGTAGAGACCCAGTACTTC

v_call: TRBV5-1
j_call: TRBJ2-1
clone_size: NA
d_call: NA
cdr3_aa: CASSLALPAYNEQFF
cdr3_nt: TGCGCCAGCAGCTTGGCTCTCCCAGCCTACAATGAGCAGTTCTTC

v_call: TRBV6-1
j_call: TRBJ1-3
clone_size: few
d_call: NA
cdr3_aa: CASTDRSGNTIYF
cdr3_nt: TGTGCCAGTACTGACAGGTCTGGAAACACCATATATTTT

v_call: TRBV5-1
j_call: TRBJ2-5
clone_size: few
d_call: TRBD2
cdr3_aa: CASSPGSGKETQYF
cdr3_nt: TGCGCCAGCAGCCCTGGTAGCGGGAAGGAGACCCAGTACTTC

v_call: TRBV9
j_call: TRBJ1-2
clone_size: NA
d_call: NA
cdr3_aa: CASSFTQGNYGYTF
cdr3_nt: TGTGCCAGCAGCTTCACTCAGGGAAACTATGGCTACACCTTC

v_call: TRBV18
j_call: TRBJ2-3
clone_size: NA
d_call: TRBD2
cdr3_aa: CASSPKRGLTDTQYF
cdr3_nt: TGTGCCAGCTCACCCAAGCGGGGGCTCACAGATACGCAGTATTTT

v_call: TRBV6-5
j_call: TRBJ2-7
clone_size: few
d_call: TRBD1
cdr3_aa: CASSYWDRRDEQYF
cdr3_nt: TGTGCCAGCAGTTATTGGGACAGAAGAGACGAGCAGTACTTC

v_call: TRBV10-2
j_call: TRBJ2-7
clone_size: NA
d_call: NA
cdr3_aa: CASSESRQPTYEQYF
cdr3_nt: TGCGCCAGCAGTGAGTCTCGACAGCCCACCTACGAGCAGTACTTC

v_call: TRBV4-1
j_call: TRBJ1-2
clone_size: once
d_call: TRBD1
cdr3_aa: CASSRRWSGQGAKGYGYTF
cdr3_nt: TGCGCCAGCAGCCGACGCTGGTCGGGACAGGGGGCGAAGGGCTATGGCTACACCTTC

v_call: TRBV5-1
j_call: TRBJ2-7
clone_size: NA
d_call: NA
cdr3_aa: CASSLGLGDPYEQYF
cdr3_nt: TGCGCCAGCAGCTTGGGCTTAGGAGACCCCTACGAGCAGTACTTC

v_call: TRBV5-1
j_call: TRBJ2-3
clone_size: once
d_call: TRBD1
cdr3_aa: CASSLDGQGTDTQYF
cdr3_nt: TGCGCCAGCAGCTTGGATGGACAGGGGACAGATACGCAGTATTTT

v_call: TRBV15
j_call: TRBJ1-5
clone_size: NA
d_call: NA
cdr3_aa: CATAAGASNQPQHF
cdr3_nt: TGTGCCACTGCCGCGGGGGCTAGCAATCAGCCCCAGCATTTT

v_call: TRBV5-1
j_call: TRBJ1-1
clone_size: NA
d_call: TRBD1
cdr3_aa: CASKSQDRAEAFF
cdr3_nt: TGCGCCAGCAAGTCCCAGGACAGGGCTGAAGCTTTCTTT

v_call: TRBV6-5
j_call: TRBJ2-5
clone_size: few
d_call: NA
cdr3_aa: CASTPGTLQETQYF
cdr3_nt: TGTGCCAGCACACCTGGGACTCTCCAAGAGACCCAGTACTTC

v_call: TRBV5-1
j_call: TRBJ1-6
clone_size: NA
d_call: NA
cdr3_aa: CASSPGDQGVPLHF
cdr3_nt: TGCGCCAGCAGCCCGGGAGATCAAGGGGTCCCCCTCCACTTT

v_call: TRBV4-1
j_call: TRBJ2-7
clone_size: NA
d_call: TRBD2
cdr3_aa: CASSPNRPSGFSVYYEQYF
cdr3_nt: TGCGCCAGCAGCCCGAACAGGCCTAGCGGGTTTTCTGTCTACTACGAGCAGTACTTC

v_call: TRBV4-1
j_call: TRBJ2-5
clone_size: few
d_call: TRBD2
cdr3_aa: CASSQVGGAYETQYF
cdr3_nt: TGCGCCAGCAGCCAGGTCGGGGGGGCCTATGAGACCCAGTACTTC

v_call: TRBV6-5
j_call: TRBJ1-2
clone_size: few
d_call: NA
cdr3_aa: CASSYGQLGYYTF
cdr3_nt: TGTGCCAGCAGTTACGGACAGTTAGGTTACTACACCTTC